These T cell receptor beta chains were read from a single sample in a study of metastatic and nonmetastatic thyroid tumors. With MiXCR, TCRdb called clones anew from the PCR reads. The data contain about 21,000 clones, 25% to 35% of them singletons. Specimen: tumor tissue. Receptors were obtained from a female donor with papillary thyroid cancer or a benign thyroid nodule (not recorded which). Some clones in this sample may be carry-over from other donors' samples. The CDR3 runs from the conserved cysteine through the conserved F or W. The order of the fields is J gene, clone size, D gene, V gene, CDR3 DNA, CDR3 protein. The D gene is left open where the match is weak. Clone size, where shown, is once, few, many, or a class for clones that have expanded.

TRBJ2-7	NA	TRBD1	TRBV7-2	TGTGTCAGCAGCGCCACAGGGGGTTCGTGCGAGCAGTACTTC	CVSSATGGSCEQYF
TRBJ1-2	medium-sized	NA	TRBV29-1	TGCAGCGTTGGAGACGGTAAATATGGCTACACCTTC	CSVGDGKYGYTF
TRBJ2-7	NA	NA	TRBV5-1	TGCGCCAGCAGCTTGGATTCGGGTGACGAGCAGTACTTC	CASSLDSGDEQYF
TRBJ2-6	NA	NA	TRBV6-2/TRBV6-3	TGTGCCAGCAGTTACGGGGGGCCTGGGGCCAACGTCCTGACTTTC	CASSYGGPGANVLTF
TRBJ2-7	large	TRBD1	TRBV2	TGTGCCAGCAGCGGGGACAGGGACGAGGAGCAGTACTTC	CASSGDRDEEQYF
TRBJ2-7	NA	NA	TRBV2	TGTGCCAGCAGTGCGGCATACGAGCAGTACTTC	CASSAAYEQYF
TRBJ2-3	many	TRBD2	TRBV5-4	TGTGCCAGCAGCAAGGGACTAGCGGGCACAGATACGCAGTATTTT	CASSKGLAGTDTQYF
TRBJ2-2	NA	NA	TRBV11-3	TGTGCCAGCAGCTTAATCCAGGGGGACTACTCCGGGGAGCTGTTTTTT	CASSLIQGDYSGELFF
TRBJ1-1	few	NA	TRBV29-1	TGCAGCGTTGCCGACAGCCCTGAAGCTTTCTTT	CSVADSPEAFF
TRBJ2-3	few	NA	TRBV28	TGTGCCAGCAGTATTGACACCACTAGCACAGATACGCAGTATTTT	CASSIDTTSTDTQYF
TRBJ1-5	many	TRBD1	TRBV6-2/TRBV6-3	TGTGCCAGCAGTTCCCCGGGACAGGGCAATCAGCCCCAGCATTTT	CASSSPGQGNQPQHF
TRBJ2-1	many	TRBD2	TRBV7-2	TGTGCCAGCAGCCCCTTAACCCTACTAGCGGGGATTGAGCAGTTCTTC	CASSPLTLLAGIEQFF
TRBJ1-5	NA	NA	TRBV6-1	TGTGCCAGCAGTTCCCAGGGATACAATCAGCCCCAGCATTTT	CASSSQGYNQPQHF
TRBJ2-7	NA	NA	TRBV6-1	TGTGCCAGCAGTGAAAGGGGGGGACCCTACGAGCAGTACTTC	CASSERGGPYEQYF